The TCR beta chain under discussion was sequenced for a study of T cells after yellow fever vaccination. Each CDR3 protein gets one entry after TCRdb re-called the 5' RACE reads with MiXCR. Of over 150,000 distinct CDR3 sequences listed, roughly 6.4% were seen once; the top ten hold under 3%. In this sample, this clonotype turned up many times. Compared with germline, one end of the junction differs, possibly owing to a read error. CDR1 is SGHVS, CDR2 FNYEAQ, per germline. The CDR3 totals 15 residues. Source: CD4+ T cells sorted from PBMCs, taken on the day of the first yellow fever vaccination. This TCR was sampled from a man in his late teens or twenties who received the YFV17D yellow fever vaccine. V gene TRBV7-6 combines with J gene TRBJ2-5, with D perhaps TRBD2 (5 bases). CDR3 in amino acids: CASSLALEGQGTQYF. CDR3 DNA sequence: TGTGCCAGCAGCTTAGCGCTTGAGGGCCAAGGGACCCAGTACTTC.